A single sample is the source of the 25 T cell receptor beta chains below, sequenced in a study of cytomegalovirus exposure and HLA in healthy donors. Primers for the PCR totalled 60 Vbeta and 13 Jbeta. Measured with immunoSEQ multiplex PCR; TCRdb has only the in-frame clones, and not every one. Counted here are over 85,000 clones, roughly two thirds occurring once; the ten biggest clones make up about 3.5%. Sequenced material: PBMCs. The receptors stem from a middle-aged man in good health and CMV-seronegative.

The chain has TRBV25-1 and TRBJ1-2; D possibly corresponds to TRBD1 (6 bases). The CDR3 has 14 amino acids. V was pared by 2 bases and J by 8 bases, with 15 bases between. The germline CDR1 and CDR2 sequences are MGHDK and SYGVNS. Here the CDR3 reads CASSETRGARGYTF. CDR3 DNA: TGTGCCAGCAGTGAAACCAGGGGAGCACGCGGCTACACCTTC.

The DNA of the CDR3 is TGTGCCAGCAGTTTTCAGGGGGCGCACACTGAAGCTTTCTTT. Translation gives CASSFQGAHTEAFF. The genes are TRBV27 and TRBJ1-1, with 8 bases lining up with TRBD1. Trimming took 3 bases from V and 3 from J; bases not matched to a gene: 3. The germline V gene has CDR1 MNHEY and CDR2 SMNVEV (reference sequence). The CDR3 totals 14 residues.

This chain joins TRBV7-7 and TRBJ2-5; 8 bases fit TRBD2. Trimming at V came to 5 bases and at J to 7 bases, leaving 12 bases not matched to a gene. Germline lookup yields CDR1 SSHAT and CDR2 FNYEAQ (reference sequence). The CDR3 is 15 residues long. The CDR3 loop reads CASSPFGSGGGTQYF. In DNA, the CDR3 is TGTGCCAGCAGCCCCTTTGGAAGCGGGGGAGGGACCCAGTACTTC.

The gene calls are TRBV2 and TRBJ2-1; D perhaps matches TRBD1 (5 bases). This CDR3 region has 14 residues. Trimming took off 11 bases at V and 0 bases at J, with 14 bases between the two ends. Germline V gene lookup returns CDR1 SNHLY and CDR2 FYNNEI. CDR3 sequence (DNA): TGTGCCGCAGGACACCAGAGCTCCTACAATGAGCAGTTCTTC. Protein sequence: CAAGHQSSYNEQFF.

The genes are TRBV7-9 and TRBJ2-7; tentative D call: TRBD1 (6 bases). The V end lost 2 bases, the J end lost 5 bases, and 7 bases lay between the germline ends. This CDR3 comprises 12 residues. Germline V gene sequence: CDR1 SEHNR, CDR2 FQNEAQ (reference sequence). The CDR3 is CASSLRDNEQYF. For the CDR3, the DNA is TGTGCCAGCAGCTTAAGGGACAACGAGCAGTACTTC.

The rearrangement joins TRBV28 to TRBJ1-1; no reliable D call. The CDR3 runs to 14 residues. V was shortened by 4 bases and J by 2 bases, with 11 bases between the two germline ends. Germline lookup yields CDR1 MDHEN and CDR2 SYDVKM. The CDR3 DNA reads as TGTGCCAGCAGTTATCCTCGAGATAACACTGAAGCTTTCTTT. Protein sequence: CASSYPRDNTEAFF.

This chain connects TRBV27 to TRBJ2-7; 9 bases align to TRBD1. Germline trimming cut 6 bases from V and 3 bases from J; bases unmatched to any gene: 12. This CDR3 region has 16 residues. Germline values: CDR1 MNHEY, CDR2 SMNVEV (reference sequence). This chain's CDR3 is CASRRGGTGTVYEQYF. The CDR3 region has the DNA TGTGCCAGCAGACGGGGAGGGACAGGGACAGTCTACGAGCAGTACTTC.

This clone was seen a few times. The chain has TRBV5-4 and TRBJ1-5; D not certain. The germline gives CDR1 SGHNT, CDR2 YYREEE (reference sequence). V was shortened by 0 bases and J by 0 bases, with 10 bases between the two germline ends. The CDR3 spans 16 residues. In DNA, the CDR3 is TGTGCCAGCAGCTTGGGAGGCCCGGATAGCAATCAGCCCCAGCATTTT. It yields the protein CASSLGGPDSNQPQHF.

In DNA, the CDR3 is TGCGCCAGCAGCCGGGACAGCTTAATGAACACTGAAGCTTTCTTT. Amino acids: CASSRDSLMNTEAFF. The chain employs TRBV4-3 and TRBJ1-1; 7 bases match TRBD1. There are 15 residues in the CDR3. The V and J ends lost 4 bases and 0 bases, in that order; junction bases with no gene match: 5. The germline gives CDR1 LGHNA, CDR2 YSLEER.

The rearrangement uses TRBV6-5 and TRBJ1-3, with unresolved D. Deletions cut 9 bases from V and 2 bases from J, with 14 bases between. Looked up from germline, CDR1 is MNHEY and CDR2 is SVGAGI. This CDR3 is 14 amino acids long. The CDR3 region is CASRGSSPGNTIYF. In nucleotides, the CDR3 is TGTGCCAGTAGAGGCAGCAGCCCTGGAAACACCATATATTTT.

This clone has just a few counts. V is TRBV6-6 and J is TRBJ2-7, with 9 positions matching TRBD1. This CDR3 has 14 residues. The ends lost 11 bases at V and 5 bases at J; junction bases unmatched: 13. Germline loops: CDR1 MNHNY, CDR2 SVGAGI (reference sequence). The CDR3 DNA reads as TGTGCCGGAAAAAGCCCGGGACAGGGAGACGAGCAGTACTTC. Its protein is CAGKSPGQGDEQYF.

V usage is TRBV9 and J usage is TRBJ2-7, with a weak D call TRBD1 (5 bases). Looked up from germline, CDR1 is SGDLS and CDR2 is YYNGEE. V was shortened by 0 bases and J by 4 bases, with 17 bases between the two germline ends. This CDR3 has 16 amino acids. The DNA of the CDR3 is TGTGCCAGCAGCGTAGCTTCGAGACAGACGCCATACGAGCAGTACTTC. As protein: CASSVASRQTPYEQYF.

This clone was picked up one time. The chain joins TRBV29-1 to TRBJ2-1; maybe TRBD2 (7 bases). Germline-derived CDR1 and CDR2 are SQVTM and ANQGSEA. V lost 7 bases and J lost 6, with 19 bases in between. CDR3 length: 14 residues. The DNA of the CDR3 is TGCAGCGGGACAAGGGGGGGGGATATCAATGAGCAGTTCTTC. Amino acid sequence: CSGTRGGDINEQFF.

The CDR3 nucleotides read TGTGCCAGCAGCGCTGGGGGACAGGGGATTCCGAACACTGAAGCTTTCTTT. This sequence encodes CASSAGGQGIPNTEAFF. The J gene is TRBJ1-1, the V gene TRBV5-6, with 10 bases matching TRBD1. After removal of 4 bases from V and 1 base from J, the junction contained 10 bases not matched to a gene. Per the germline V gene, CDR1 is SGHDT and CDR2 is YYEEEE. This CDR3 has 17 amino acids.

The CDR3 spells CASSYLFAGLGGYTF. As DNA, the CDR3 is TGTGCCAGCAGTTACCTTTTTGCAGGTTTGGGTGGCTACACCTTC. V gene TRBV6-5 combines with J gene TRBJ1-2; D remains unclear. V was cut by 2 bases and J by 7 bases, with 17 bases left in between. The CDR3 has 15 amino acids. Looked up from germline, CDR1 is MNHEY and CDR2 is SVGAGI.

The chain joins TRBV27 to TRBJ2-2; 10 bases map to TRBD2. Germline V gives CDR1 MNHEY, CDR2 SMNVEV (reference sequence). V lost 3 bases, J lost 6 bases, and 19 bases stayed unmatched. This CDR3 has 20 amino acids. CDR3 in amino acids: CASSFLLWASGGSRAGELFF. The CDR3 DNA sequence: TGTGCCAGCAGTTTCCTTCTGTGGGCTAGCGGGGGATCAAGGGCCGGGGAGCTGTTTTTT.

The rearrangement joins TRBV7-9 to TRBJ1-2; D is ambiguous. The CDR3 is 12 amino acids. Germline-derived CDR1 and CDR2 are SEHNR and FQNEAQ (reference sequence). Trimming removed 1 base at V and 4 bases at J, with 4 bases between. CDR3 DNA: TGTGCCAGCAGCTTAGACAGCTATGGCTACACCTTC. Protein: CASSLDSYGYTF.

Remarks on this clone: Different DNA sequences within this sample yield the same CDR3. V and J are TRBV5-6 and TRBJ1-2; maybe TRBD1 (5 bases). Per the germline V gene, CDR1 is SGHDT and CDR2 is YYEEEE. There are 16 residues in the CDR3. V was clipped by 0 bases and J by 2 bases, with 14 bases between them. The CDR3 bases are TGTGCCAGCAGCTTGGCCGAAGTAGGGGCCAACTATGGCTACACCTTC. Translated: CASSLAEVGANYGYTF. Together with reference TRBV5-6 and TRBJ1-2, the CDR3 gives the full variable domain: DAGVTQSPTHLIKTRGQQVTLRCSPKSGHDTVSWYQQALGQGPQFIFQYYEEEERQRGNFPDRFSGHQFPNYSSELNVNALLLGDSALYLCASSLAEVGANYGYTFGSGTRLTVV.

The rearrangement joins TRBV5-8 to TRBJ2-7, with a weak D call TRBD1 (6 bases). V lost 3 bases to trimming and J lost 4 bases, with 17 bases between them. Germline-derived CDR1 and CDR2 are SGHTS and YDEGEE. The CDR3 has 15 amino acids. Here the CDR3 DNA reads TGTGCCAGCAGCTATCCACAGGGCCTTAGGTACGAGCAGTACTTC. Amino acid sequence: CASSYPQGLRYEQYF. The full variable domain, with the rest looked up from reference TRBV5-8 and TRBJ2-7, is EAGVTQSPTHLIKTRGQQATLRCSPISGHTSVYWYQQALGLGLQFLLWYDEGEERNRGNFPPRFSGRQFPNYSSELNVNALELEDSALYLCASSYPQGLRYEQYFGPGTRLTVT.

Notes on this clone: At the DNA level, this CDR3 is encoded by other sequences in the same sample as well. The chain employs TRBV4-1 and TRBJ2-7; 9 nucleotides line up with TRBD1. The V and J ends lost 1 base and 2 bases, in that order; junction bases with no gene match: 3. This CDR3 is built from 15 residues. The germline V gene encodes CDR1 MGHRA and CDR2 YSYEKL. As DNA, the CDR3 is TGCGCCAGCAGCCAAGTCGGGACAGGGCCCTACGAGCAGTACTTC. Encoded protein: CASSQVGTGPYEQYF.

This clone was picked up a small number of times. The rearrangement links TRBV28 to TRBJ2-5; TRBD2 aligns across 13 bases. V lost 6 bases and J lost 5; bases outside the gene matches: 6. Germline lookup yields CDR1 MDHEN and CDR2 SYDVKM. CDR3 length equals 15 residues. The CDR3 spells CASSSTSGGYETQYF. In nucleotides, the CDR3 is TGTGCCAGCAGCTCGACTAGCGGGGGGTACGAGACCCAGTACTTC.

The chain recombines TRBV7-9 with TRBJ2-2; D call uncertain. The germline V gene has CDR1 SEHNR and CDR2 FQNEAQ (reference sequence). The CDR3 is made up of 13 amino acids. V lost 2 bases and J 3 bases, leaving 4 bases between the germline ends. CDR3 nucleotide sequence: TGTGCCAGCAGCTTAAGAGACACCGGGGAGCTGTTTTTT. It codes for CASSLRDTGELFF.

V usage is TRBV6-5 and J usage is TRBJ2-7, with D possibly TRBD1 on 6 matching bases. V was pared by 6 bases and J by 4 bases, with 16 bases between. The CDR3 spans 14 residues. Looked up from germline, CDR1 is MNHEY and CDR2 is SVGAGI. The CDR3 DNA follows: TGTGCCAGCAGACACACACGAACAGGGTACGAGCAGTACTTC. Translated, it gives CASRHTRTGYEQYF.

Written as DNA, the CDR3 is TGCGCCAGCAGCAAGGGACAATTCTCCTATAATTCACCCCTCCACTTT. Amino acids: CASSKGQFSYNSPLHF. The chain has TRBV5-1 and TRBJ1-6; D may be TRBD1 (6 bases). The CDR3 contains 16 residues. With 4 bases removed from V and 0 bases from J, the gap between germline ends came to 11 bases. Germline CDR1 SGHRS, CDR2 YFSETQ.

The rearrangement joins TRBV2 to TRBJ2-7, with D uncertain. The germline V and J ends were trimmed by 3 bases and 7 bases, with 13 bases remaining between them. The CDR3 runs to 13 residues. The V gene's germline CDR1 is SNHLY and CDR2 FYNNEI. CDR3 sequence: CASSEAGFEEQYF. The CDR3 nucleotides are TGTGCCAGCAGTGAGGCAGGTTTCGAAGAGCAGTACTTC.